The next 6 T cell receptor beta chains were all read from a single sample in a study of blood T cell repertoires in COVID-19. TCRdb's table, derived via immunoSEQ multiplex PCR, lists solely in-frame clones and lacks some. The data show roughly 350,000 clones, around 87% seen once. The specimen was peripheral blood. These receptors originate from a woman aged 25-40 years with COVID-19, enrolled during active disease.

V usage is TRBV30 and J usage is TRBJ1-4, with TRBD1 as a possible D gene (6 bases). The CDR3 sequence is 12 residues long. CDR1 is GTSNPN and CDR2 is SVGIG in the germline V gene (reference sequence). Trimming took 0 bases from V and 10 from J, leaving 9 bases between them. The CDR3 spells CAWSVQGLKLFF. For the CDR3, the DNA is TGTGCCTGGAGTGTCCAGGGGCTAAAACTGTTTTTT. Supplemented by reference TRBV30 and TRBJ1-4, the full variable domain reads SQTIHQWPATLVQPVGSPLSLECTVEGTSNPNLYWYRQAAGRGLQLLFYSVGIGQISSEVPQNLSASRPQDRQFILSSKKLLLSDSGFYLCAWSVQGLKLFFGSGTQLSVL.

The rearrangement links TRBV5-6 to TRBJ2-7; 7 bases line up with TRBD1. Germline CDR1 reads SGHDT; CDR2 reads YYEEEE. This CDR3 is 12 amino acids long. V shed 2 bases and J 5 bases; nucleotides not matched to a gene: 1. CDR3 DNA: TGTGCCAGCAGCTTTGACAGGGACGAGCAGTACTTC. Amino acid sequence: CASSFDRDEQYF.

The rearrangement joins TRBV5-1 to TRBJ2-3, with TRBD2 matching over 15 bases. Germline CDR1 reads SGHRS; CDR2 reads YFSETQ. The CDR3 runs to 17 residues. After removal of 4 bases from V and 4 bases from J, the junction contained 7 bases not matched to a gene. CDR3 nucleotides: TGCGCCAGCAGCCATGGACTAGCGGGAGGGCCCCCAGATACGCAGTATTTT. It yields the protein CASSHGLAGGPPDTQYF.

V and J are TRBV19 and TRBJ2-1, with TRBD1 matching over 9 bases. CDR3 length: 13 residues. CDR1 is LNHDA and CDR2 is SQIVND in the germline V gene (reference sequence). V shed 3 bases, J shed 10 bases, and the junction held 4 bases outside the gene matches. For the CDR3, the DNA is TGTGCCAGTAGTATCGGGACAGGGACCGAGCAGTTCTTC. Translating gives CASSIGTGTEQFF. Based on the CDR3 plus reference TRBV19 and TRBJ2-1, the full variable domain is DGGITQSPKYLFRKEGQNVTLSCEQNLNHDAMYWYRQDPGQGLRLIYYSQIVNDFQKGDIAEGYSVSREKKESFPLTVTSAQKNPTAFYLCASSIGTGTEQFFGPGTRLTVL.

The chain carries TRBV28 and TRBJ1-3; D call uncertain. The germline V and J ends were trimmed by 7 bases and 4 bases, with 14 bases remaining between them. This CDR3 has 14 amino acids. Germline V gene lookup returns CDR1 MDHEN and CDR2 SYDVKM. CDR3 residues: CASTKDQAGNTIYF. CDR3 coding DNA: TGTGCCAGCACCAAAGATCAAGCAGGAAACACCATATATTTT.

This clone has just one count. The rearrangement links TRBV18 to TRBJ2-7, with 11 bases lining up with TRBD2. The CDR3 covers 15 residues. Per germline, CDR1 KGHSH and CDR2 LQKENI. V was pared by 3 bases and J by 0 bases, with 1 base of the junction left unmatched. The CDR3: CASSPGLADSYEQYF. CDR3 DNA sequence: TGTGCCAGCTCACCGGGACTAGCGGACTCCTACGAGCAGTACTTC. The whole variable domain, remainder taken from reference TRBV18 and TRBJ2-7, is NAGVMQNPRHLVRRRGQEARLRCSPMKGHSHVYWYRQLPEEGLKFMVYLQKENIIDESGMPKERFSAEFPKEGPSILRIQQVVRGDSAAYFCASSPGLADSYEQYFGPGTRLTVT.